These 26 T cell receptor beta chains share one sample of origin, sequenced in a study of blood T cell repertoires in COVID-19. TCRdb keeps only in-frame clones here, not all; method: immunoSEQ multiplex PCR. The sample lists approximately 180,000 clones; 65% to 85% were seen once. Sequenced sample: peripheral blood. The source of these receptors is a woman aged 40-49 years with COVID-19, enrolled during active disease.

The chain joins TRBV7-3 to TRBJ2-1, with TRBD1 identical over 10 bases. The CDR3 is 13 amino acids. With V trimmed by 6 bases and J by 6 bases, 2 bases remained unmatched. Germline V lookup: CDR1 SGHTA, CDR2 FQGTGA. CDR3 sequence: CASRRTGGNEQFF. The CDR3 DNA sequence: TGTGCCAGCAGGCGGACAGGGGGCAATGAGCAGTTCTTC.

In its sample, this clone was seen a few times. Here the CDR3 DNA reads TGTGCCAGCAGTGAAAGAGGGGAGGTGGACTACGAGCAGTACTTC. It specifies CASSERGEVDYEQYF. This chain uses TRBV2 with TRBJ2-7, with D possibly TRBD2 on 6 matching bases. V was clipped by 2 bases and J by 3 bases, with 14 bases between them. Germline V gene data show CDR1 as SNHLY and CDR2 as FYNNEI. The CDR3 extends over 15 amino acids.

V gene TRBV19 combines with J gene TRBJ1-2; weak D call: TRBD1 (6 bases). Germline V gives CDR1 LNHDA, CDR2 SQIVND (reference sequence). Between the trimmed V and J ends, which lost 3 bases and 4 bases, there was a span of 18 bases. The CDR3 runs to 16 residues. The CDR3 nucleotides read TGTGCCAGTAGTATCCCTACAGGGATGAAACCCTATGGCTACACCTTC. Its translation: CASSIPTGMKPYGYTF.

DNA for the CDR3: TGTGCCAGTAACCCAGGGGTGAATTCACCCCTCCACTTT. Encoded protein: CASNPGVNSPLHF. This chain connects TRBV19 to TRBJ1-6; D is possibly TRBD1 (6 bases). Germline assignment: CDR1 LNHDA and CDR2 SQIVND (reference sequence). V was pared by 7 bases and J by 7 bases, with 11 bases between. The CDR3 length is 13 residues.

In its sample, this clone was seen a few times. The chain uses TRBV27 and TRBJ2-7, with D perhaps TRBD2 (6 bases). Germline V gene sequence: CDR1 MNHEY, CDR2 SMNVEV (reference sequence). The V end lost 3 bases, the J end lost 6 bases, and 9 bases lay between the germline ends. The CDR3 length is 12 residues. The CDR3 nucleotides read TGTGCCAGCAGTTTTATGGGGGGCGAGCAGTACTTC. This codes for CASSFMGGEQYF.

V is TRBV3-1 (or the pseudogene TRBV3-2) and J is TRBJ2-1; 12 bases match TRBD2. The CDR3 is 17 amino acids. CDR1 is LGHDT and CDR2 is YNNKEL in the germline V gene (reference sequence). The J segment lost 6 bases and the V segment lost 0 bases, leaving 6 bases of the junction unmatched. The CDR3 here is CASSQEFLAGGGNEQFF. The CDR3 DNA reads TGTGCCAGCAGCCAAGAATTTCTAGCGGGAGGGGGCAATGAGCAGTTCTTC.

The chain is built from TRBV19 and TRBJ1-1; D remains ambiguous. CDR1 is LNHDA and CDR2 is SQIVND in the germline V gene (reference sequence). The CDR3 length is 12 residues. Trimming shortened V by 7 bases and J by 1 base, and 7 bases separated the two germline ends. Here the CDR3 DNA reads TGTGCCAGTATTAGAGCGAACACTGAAGCTTTCTTT. The encoded protein is CASIRANTEAFF.

This chain joins TRBV16 and TRBJ1-2; perhaps TRBD1 as D (6 bases). This CDR3 contains 18 residues. V was pared by 1 base and J by 3 bases, with 21 bases between. Germline CDR1 KGHSY, CDR2 FQNENV. CDR3 coding DNA: TGTGCCAGCAGCCAATGGGCCGGGAAGTTGGCAGGGGACTATGGCTACACCTTC. Protein: CASSQWAGKLAGDYGYTF. The entire variable domain, with the rest obtained from reference TRBV16 and TRBJ1-2, is as follows: GEEVAQTPKHLVRGEGQKAKLYCAPIKGHSYVFWYQQVLKNEFKFLISFQNENVFDETGMPKERFSAKCLPNSPCSLEIQATKLEDSAVYFCASSQWAGKLAGDYGYTFGSGTRLTVV.

The chain carries TRBV6-4 and TRBJ2-3, with TRBD1 identical over 8 bases. With 4 bases clipped from V and 1 base from J, the junction kept 10 bases outside the gene matches. CDR3 length equals 17 residues. The germline V gene has CDR1 MRHNA and CDR2 SNTAGT. CDR3 residues: CASSVGTGTGGTDTQYF. The CDR3 bases are TGTGCCAGCAGTGTGGGGACAGGAACAGGCGGCACAGATACGCAGTATTTT.

The rearrangement uses TRBV7-3 and TRBJ2-1, with D tentatively TRBD2 (5 bases). V lost 3 bases, J lost 7 bases, and 13 bases lay in between. Germline V CDR1 and CDR2: SGHTA, FQGTGA. The CDR3 length is 14 residues. CDR3 bases: TGTGCCAGCAGCTTTCTCGGGGTAGGGAATGAGCAGTTCTTC. It yields the protein CASSFLGVGNEQFF.

This clone came up a few times. This sequence joins TRBV10-3 and TRBJ2-7, with D perhaps TRBD2 (7 bases). The CDR3 is 13 residues long. The V and J ends lost 9 bases and 2 bases respectively, with 14 bases between them. Looked up from germline, CDR1 is ENHRY and CDR2 is SYGVKD. The CDR3 region has the DNA TGTGCCATAGGGGGGGACTCCACCTACGAGCAGTACTTC. It specifies CAIGGDSTYEQYF.

The CDR3 coding sequence is TGTGCCAGCAGCAAAGAAACGAGTTATGGCTACACCTTC. This encodes CASSKETSYGYTF. This chain joins TRBV21-1 and TRBJ1-2. TRBV21-1 is listed as a pseudogene. The length of the CDR3 is 13 residues.

The rearrangement links TRBV5-1 to TRBJ2-7; the D gene is possibly TRBD1 (5 bases). The CDR3 contains 12 residues. Per the germline V gene, CDR1 is SGHRS and CDR2 is YFSETQ. V lost 5 bases and J lost 4, with 10 bases in between. CDR3 residues: CASSRQGYEQYF. CDR3 sequence (DNA): TGCGCCAGCAGTCGCCAGGGTTACGAGCAGTACTTC.

The gene calls are TRBV2 and TRBJ2-1, with 7 bases identical to TRBD1. CDR1 SNHLY and CDR2 FYNNEI come from the germline V gene. The junction had 2 bases not matched to a gene; V was cut back by 3 bases and J by 0 bases. The CDR3 is 15 amino acids. The DNA for the CDR3 is TGTGCCAGCAGTGAGTCAGGGGGCTCCTACAATGAGCAGTTCTTC. This codes for CASSESGGSYNEQFF.

The chain combines TRBV12-5 with TRBJ1-2; 7 bases line up with TRBD1. V lost 5 bases, J lost 8 bases, and 5 bases stayed unmatched. Germline V gene data show CDR1 as LGHNT and CDR2 as FRNRAP. The CDR3 sequence is 12 residues long. CDR3 nucleotides: TGTGCTAGTGGTCCCCGACAGGGAGGCTACACCTTC. The encoded protein is CASGPRQGGYTF.

This clone was seen only a few times. V and J are TRBV12-3 or TRBV12-4 and TRBJ1-1; D uncertain. Trimming cost V 2 bases and J 1 base, with 5 bases left between them. CDR3 size: 13 residues. The chain's CDR3 is CASSLTGNTEAFF. CDR3 sequence (DNA): TGTGCCAGCAGTTTAACGGGGAACACTGAAGCTTTCTTT.

The rearrangement links TRBV9 to TRBJ1-1; TRBD1 agrees at 7 bases. CDR1 and CDR2 (germline): SGDLS, YYNGEE. The CDR3 extends over 16 amino acids. Unmatched junction bases numbered 14, after V lost 4 bases and J lost 5 bases. CDR3 loop: CASSPRGPGGRTEAFF. CDR3 in DNA: TGTGCCAGCAGCCCTAGGGGGCCAGGGGGTCGGACTGAAGCTTTCTTT.

The rearrangement joins TRBV4-2 to TRBJ2-4; 7 nucleotides agree with TRBD2. Per the germline V gene, CDR1 is LGHNA and CDR2 is YNFKEQ. V was pared by 2 bases and J by 13 bases, with 11 bases of the junction left unmatched. The CDR3 loop spans 14 amino acids. The CDR3 DNA follows: TGTGCCAGCAGCCAACCCCCGACTAGCCGGGAGCAGTACTTC. This codes for CASSQPPTSREQYF.

The chain recombines TRBV11-2 with TRBJ1-4; the D gene is possibly TRBD1 (5 bases). The germline V and J ends were trimmed by 0 bases and 8 bases, with 10 bases remaining between them. The CDR3 is 14 residues long. The germline V gene encodes CDR1 SGHAT and CDR2 FQNNGV. CDR3 amino acids: CASSLDRPGEKLFF. The CDR3 nucleotides read TGTGCCAGCAGCTTAGATCGGCCAGGGGAAAAACTGTTTTTT.

About this clone: Additional DNA sequences in this sample encode the identical CDR3. The chain employs TRBV6-5 and TRBJ2-3; 7 bases map to TRBD1. V was clipped by 1 base and J by 4 bases; unmatched bases: 5. The CDR3 length is 15 residues. The V gene's germline CDR1 is MNHEY and CDR2 SVGAGI. The CDR3 sequence is CASSYLGGVSDTQYF. The CDR3 nucleotides are TGTGCCAGCAGTTACTTAGGGGGCGTCTCAGATACGCAGTATTTT.

The gene calls are TRBV6-5 and TRBJ2-5, with 9 bases aligning to TRBD1. This CDR3 contains 14 residues. Germline V gene data show CDR1 as MNHEY and CDR2 as SVGAGI. J lost 6 bases, V lost 5 bases, and 7 bases had no gene match. The DNA for the CDR3 is TGTGCCAGCAGTCCACAGGGGGCAGATAAGACCCAGTACTTC. This codes for CASSPQGADKTQYF.

Ten or more counts support this clone. This chain joins TRBV24-1 and TRBJ1-5, with D possibly matching TRBD1 (5 bases). CDR3 length: 18 amino acids. Trimming pared 3 bases from V and 1 base from J, leaving 18 bases between. The germline CDR1 and CDR2 sequences are KGHDR and SFDVKD. This CDR3 is CATSDNNPQVRSNQPQHF. CDR3 in DNA: TGTGCCACCAGTGATAACAACCCACAGGTTCGGAGCAATCAGCCCCAGCATTTT.

This clone was counted between two and nine times. J is TRBJ2-7 and V is TRBV6-2 or TRBV6-3, with 8 bases lining up with TRBD1. CDR1 is MNHEY, CDR2 SVGEGT, per germline. The junction had 3 bases not matched to a gene; V was cut back by 2 bases and J by 3 bases. The CDR3 totals 14 residues. CDR3 sequence reads: CASSYPDRVYEQYF. In DNA form, the CDR3 reads TGTGCCAGCAGTTACCCGGACAGGGTCTACGAGCAGTACTTC.

The chain uses TRBV21-1 and TRBJ2-7; the table's D call, TRBD1, has no DNA check behind it. TRBV21-1 is tagged as a pseudogene. This CDR3 is built from 14 residues. The CDR3 loop reads CASSPGQENYEQYF. The CDR3 DNA sequence: TGTGCCAGCTCACCGGGACAGGAAAACTACGAGCAGTACTTC.

The J gene is TRBJ2-5, the V gene TRBV4-1; 10 positions match TRBD1. With V trimmed by 4 bases and J by 0 bases, 11 bases remained unmatched. The CDR3 consists of 18 residues. Germline-derived CDR1 and CDR2 are MGHRA and YSYEKL. The CDR3 spells CASSPRDRGFQYQETQYF. The CDR3 DNA follows: TGCGCCAGCAGCCCTCGGGACAGGGGATTCCAGTACCAAGAGACCCAGTACTTC.

The V and J genes are TRBV19 and TRBJ2-1; 8 bases agree with TRBD2. The CDR3 runs to 14 residues. In germline, CDR1 is LNHDA, CDR2 SQIVND (reference sequence). V dropped 5 bases and J dropped 7; count of bases not matched to a gene: 7. Here the CDR3 DNA reads TGTGCCAGTAGTCCTCCGGGACTAGGGAATGAGCAGTTCTTC. Translated: CASSPPGLGNEQFF.